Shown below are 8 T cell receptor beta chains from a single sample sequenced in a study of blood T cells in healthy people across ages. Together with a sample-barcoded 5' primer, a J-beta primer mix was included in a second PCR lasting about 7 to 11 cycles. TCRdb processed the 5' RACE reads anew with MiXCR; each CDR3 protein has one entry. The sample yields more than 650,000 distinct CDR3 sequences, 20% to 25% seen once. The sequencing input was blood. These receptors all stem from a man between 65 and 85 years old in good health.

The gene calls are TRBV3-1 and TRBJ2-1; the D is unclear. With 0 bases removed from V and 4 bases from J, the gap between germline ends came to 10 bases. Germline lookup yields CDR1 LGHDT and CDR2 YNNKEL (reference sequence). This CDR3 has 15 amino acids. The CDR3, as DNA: TGTGCCAGCAGCCAAGATAAAGACCCGTACAATGAGCAGTTCTTC. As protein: CASSQDKDPYNEQFF.

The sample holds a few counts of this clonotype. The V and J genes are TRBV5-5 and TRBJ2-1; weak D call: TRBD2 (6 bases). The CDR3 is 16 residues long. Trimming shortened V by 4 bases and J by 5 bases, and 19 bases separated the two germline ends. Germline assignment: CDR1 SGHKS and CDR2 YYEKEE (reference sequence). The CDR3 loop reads CASSRRDTSTNNEQFF. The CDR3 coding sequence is TGTGCCAGCAGCCGTAGGGATACTAGCACCAACAATGAGCAGTTCTTC.

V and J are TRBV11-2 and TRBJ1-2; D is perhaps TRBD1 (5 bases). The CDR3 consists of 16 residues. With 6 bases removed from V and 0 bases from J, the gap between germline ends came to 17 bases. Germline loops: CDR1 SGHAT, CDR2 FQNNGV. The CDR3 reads CASRTGTGKTNYGYTF. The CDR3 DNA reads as TGTGCCAGCAGAACCGGGACTGGGAAAACTAACTATGGCTACACCTTC. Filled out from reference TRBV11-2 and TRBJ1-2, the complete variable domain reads EAGVAQSPRYKIIEKRQSVAFWCNPISGHATLYWYQQILGQGPKLLIQFQNNGVVDDSQLPKDRFSAERLKGVDSTLKIQPAKLEDSAVYLCASRTGTGKTNYGYTFGSGTRLTVV.

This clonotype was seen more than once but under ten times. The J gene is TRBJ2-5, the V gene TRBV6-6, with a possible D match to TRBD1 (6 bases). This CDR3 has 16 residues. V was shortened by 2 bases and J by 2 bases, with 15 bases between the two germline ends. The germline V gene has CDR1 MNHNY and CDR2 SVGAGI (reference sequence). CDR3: CASSYPNRDIQETQYF. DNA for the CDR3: TGTGCCAGCAGTTACCCTAACAGGGATATACAAGAGACCCAGTACTTC.

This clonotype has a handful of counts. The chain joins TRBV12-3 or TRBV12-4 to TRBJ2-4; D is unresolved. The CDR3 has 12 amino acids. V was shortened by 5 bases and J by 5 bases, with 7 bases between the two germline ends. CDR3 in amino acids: CASSLAQNIQYF. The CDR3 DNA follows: TGTGCCAGCAGTCTTGCACAAAACATTCAGTACTTC.

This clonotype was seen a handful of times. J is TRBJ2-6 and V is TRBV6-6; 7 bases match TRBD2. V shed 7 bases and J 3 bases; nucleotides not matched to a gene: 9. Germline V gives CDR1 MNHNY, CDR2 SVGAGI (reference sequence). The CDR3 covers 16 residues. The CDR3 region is CASTRLGGGGANVLTF. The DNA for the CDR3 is TGTGCCAGCACTCGCCTCGGCGGGGGTGGGGCCAACGTCCTGACTTTC.

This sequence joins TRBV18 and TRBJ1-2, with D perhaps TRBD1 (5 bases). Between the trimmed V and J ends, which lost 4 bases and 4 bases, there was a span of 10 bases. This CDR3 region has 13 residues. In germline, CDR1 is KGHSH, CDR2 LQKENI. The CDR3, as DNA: TGTGCCAGCTCACTAGACAGAATCTATGGCTACACCTTC. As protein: CASSLDRIYGYTF.

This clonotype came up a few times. In DNA, the CDR3 is TGTGCCAGCAGTTTAGCCCTGAGGGGGGGACTTAGTTCTGAAGCTTTCTTT. This gives the protein CASSLALRGGLSSEAFF. The rearrangement uses TRBV12-3 or TRBV12-4 and TRBJ1-1; D is possibly TRBD1 (6 bases). The CDR3 covers 17 residues. Trimming took off 0 bases at V and 6 bases at J, with 20 bases between the two ends.